The 10 T cell receptor beta chains below come from one sample, sequenced in a study of yellow fever vaccine responses in identical twins. TCRdb re-derived calls from the RT-PCR reads in MiXCR, one entry per CDR3 protein. This sample yields roughly 6,000 distinct CDR3 sequences, of which 65% are seen a single time; about 4% belongs to the top ten. Sample: T cells from blood (PBMCs), unsorted or a sorted subset (not recorded which), taken before or after yellow fever vaccination (not recorded which). These receptor sequences come from a woman under 30 who received the yellow fever vaccine.

The rearrangement uses TRBV20-1 and TRBJ2-1, with 7 bases that match TRBD2. Germline CDR1 reads DFQATT; CDR2 reads SNEGSKA (reference sequence). This CDR3 contains 14 residues. Losses at the gene ends were 0 bases for V and 7 bases for J; bases not matched to a gene: 6. The chain's CDR3 is CSARDLGGVNEQFF. The CDR3 nucleotides are TGCAGTGCTAGAGATCTGGGAGGGGTTAATGAGCAGTTCTTC.

This chain uses TRBV4-1 with TRBJ2-7; the D gene is possibly TRBD1 (6 bases). Germline V gene data show CDR1 as MGHRA and CDR2 as YSYEKL. This CDR3 is built from 15 residues. Trimming took 1 base from V and 3 from J, leaving 13 bases between them. The CDR3 coding sequence is TGCGCCAGCAGCCAAGCGACAGGAGTCCTCTACGAGCAGTACTTC. Translating it yields CASSQATGVLYEQYF.

In its sample, this clonotype was seen a few times. This chain links TRBV28 with TRBJ1-5; D is perhaps TRBD1 (5 bases). Germline-derived CDR1 and CDR2 are MDHEN and SYDVKM. The CDR3 is 16 amino acids. V dropped 0 bases and J dropped 2 bases, with 11 bases sitting between them. Here the CDR3 reads CASSLWVSGGNQPQHF. Here the CDR3 DNA reads TGTGCCAGCAGTTTATGGGTTTCGGGGGGCAATCAGCCCCAGCATTTT.

The V and J genes are TRBV7-6 and TRBJ2-3; D assignment may be TRBD1 or TRBD2 (5 bases each). Looked up from germline, CDR1 is SGHVS and CDR2 is FNYEAQ. Trimming removed 3 bases at V and 3 bases at J, with 13 bases between. The CDR3 sequence is 15 residues long. The CDR3 protein is CASSFGDQGTDTQYF. The CDR3 DNA sequence: TGTGCCAGCAGCTTCGGGGACCAGGGAACAGATACGCAGTATTTT.

V is TRBV29-1 and J is TRBJ2-5; 7 positions match TRBD1. Looked up from germline, CDR1 is SQVTM and CDR2 is ANQGSEA. The ends lost 4 bases at V and 3 bases at J; junction bases unmatched: 8. This CDR3 region has 14 residues. The CDR3 nucleotides read TGCAGCGTTGTCCCGACAGGGCGGAAAGAGACCCAGTACTTC. It is translated as CSVVPTGRKETQYF.

The V gene is TRBV20-1, the J gene TRBJ2-5; D call uncertain. V lost 1 base, J lost 5 bases, and 11 bases lay in between. This CDR3 has 13 amino acids. Germline V CDR1 and CDR2: DFQATT, SNEGSKA (reference sequence). CDR3 sequence: CSARGPSTETQYF. CDR3 sequence (DNA): TGCAGTGCTAGAGGACCATCTACGGAGACCCAGTACTTC.

The chain joins TRBV11-3 to TRBJ2-3; 11 positions agree with TRBD2. CDR1 is SGHNT and CDR2 is YENEEA in the germline V gene. The CDR3 is made up of 17 amino acids. The trim removed 0 bases at V and 1 base at J, leaving 3 bases unmatched. The CDR3 region is CASSLELAGVGTDTQYF. The CDR3 region has the DNA TGTGCCAGCAGCTTAGAACTAGCGGGAGTCGGCACAGATACGCAGTATTTT.

V gene TRBV15 combines with J gene TRBJ1-1, with D perhaps matching TRBD1 (5 bases). This CDR3 comprises 14 residues. The V gene lost 5 bases and the J gene lost 1 base, with 11 bases spanning the gap. The germline V gene encodes CDR1 LNHNV and CDR2 YYDKDF (reference sequence). CDR3 DNA sequence: TGTGCCACCAGCTCTAGGGGAAAGAACACTGAAGCTTTCTTT. Translating gives CATSSRGKNTEAFF.

This clonotype occurred a few times. This chain joins TRBV10-1 and TRBJ1-2, with 8 bases lining up with TRBD1. V lost 4 bases, J lost 8 bases, and 12 bases stayed unmatched. Germline V gene data show CDR1 as WNHNN and CDR2 as SYGVQD (reference sequence). The CDR3 loop spans 15 amino acids. As DNA, the CDR3 is TGCGCCAGCAGTGTATCAGGGGGCGCATTGGGAGGCTACACCTTC. It translates to CASSVSGGALGGYTF.

V usage is TRBV6-5 and J usage is TRBJ1-1, with 8 nucleotides matching TRBD1. The CDR3 covers 13 residues. Germline-derived CDR1 and CDR2 are MNHEY and SVGAGI. V lost 6 bases to trimming and J lost 5 bases; unmatched junction nucleotides: 5. DNA of the CDR3: TGTGCCAGCAGCTACAGGGGGGGGACTGAAGCTTTCTTT. Translated, it gives CASSYRGGTEAFF.